This entry features one TCR beta chain sequence. This clone's antigen is unknown. The record has no base qualities; no much larger clone is one base away. Via the germline V gene (reference sequence), CDR1 is SEHNR and CDR2 FQNEAQ. Cut back by 7 bases and 0 bases, the V and J ends lie 6 bases apart. The CDR3, from cysteine to phenylalanine, totals 12 residues. Solely the CDR3 DNA is kept, with 36 bases framed from the first base. The sample's time point label is to be understood as: week 35, safety follow-up. Each vaccine dose was 300 ug of a 20-mer mutant IDH1 peptide in Montanide, given subcutaneously with topical imiquimod. Patients were given eight vaccinations, in weeks 1, 3, 5, 7, 11, 15, 19 and 23, which matched visits V03 through V10. All donors had newly diagnosed IDH1-mutant astrocytomas of WHO grade 3 or 4 that showed loss of nuclear ATRX. The samples were drawn from NOA16, a multicentre, single-arm, open-label phase I trial in Germany that tested a mutant IDH1 peptide vaccine in humans for the first time. Genomic DNA for TCRB sequencing was isolated from EDTA blood with the DNeasy Blood and Tissue Kit.

Preparation of the library involved the immunoSEQ multiplex PCR assay. Rearranged TCR beta chain sequences were amplified using the hsTCRB Kit according to the manufacturer's protocol. Sequencing of TCRB libraries was carried out on an Illumina MiSeq. Per the authors' processing: The proprietary platform of the kit vendor was used for demultiplexing, trimming and gene mapping. Held by TCRdb, this immuneACCESS table contains in-frame sequences only and omits some clones. Under half of the omission traces to an unresolved V gene where checked; the cause of the rest is unknown. V and J calls plus clone size are reproduced from that table; the DNA served to infer D and trimming. The sample contains roughly 38,000 clones, 75% to 90% of them found a single time. In total, the top ten clones hold approximately 1.5% of the sample. The sample originates from a study of a mutant IDH1 vaccine in newly diagnosed glioma (dated by TCRdb to about 2021). With regard to the full study: Vaccination was initiated 4-6 weeks after radiotherapy alone, or concurrently with temozolomide cycles in the chemotherapy-containing groups. Of the approximately 35 treated patients, roughly 60% were male and approximately 38% were female, and the mean age was 40.4 years. For exploratory analyses, longitudinal TCRB deep sequencing was carried out in 25 treated patients wherever samples were available. The week-35 safety follow-up was designated visit V12, and the week-47 end of study was designated visit V13. Prior to enrollment, standard therapy consisting of radiotherapy alone, temozolomide alone, or radiochemotherapy with temozolomide had been administered to patients, with the combination being received by most patients. Peripheral blood was drawn at six visits: V03 (baseline), V05, V07, V10, V12 and V13. The investigation overall reported the following: According to the authors, sample limitations meant that analyses of patient blood samples could not be reproduced. Immune responses induced by the vaccine were seen in 90% to 95% of patients across multiple MHC alleles. Selection of PBMC samples for TCRB deep sequencing was based on availability. Pseudoprogression appeared unrelated to alterations in the top peripheral T cell clonotypes detected by TCRB sequencing.

The TCR originated in a middle-aged man with glioma. This receptor chain uses TRBV7-9 and TRBJ2-5, with no reliable assignment of the D segment. The material was PBMCs, obtained from a glioma patient whose treatment included an IDH1 peptide vaccine. The nucleotide sequence reads as follows: TGTGCCAGCAACCCGTACCAAGAGACCCAGTACTTC. Its product reads: CASNPYQETQYF. Beyond the CDR3, the reference TRBV7-9 and TRBJ2-5 genes provide the residues; the full variable domain reads: DTGVSQNPRHKITKRGQNVTFRCDPISEHNRLYWYRQTLGQGPEFLTYFQNEAQLEKSRLLSDRFSAERPKGSFSTLEIQRTEQGDSAMYLCASNPYQETQYFGPGTRLLVL.